The 30 T cell receptor beta chains in this list originate from one sample, sequenced in a study of blood T cell repertoires in COVID-19. Generated by immunoSEQ multiplex PCR, the TCRdb table keeps only in-frame clones and is missing some. The sample lists approximately 250,000 clones, over 70% occurring once. Sequenced sample: peripheral blood. Receptor source: a human donor in a cohort sampled during active COVID-19.

The rearrangement links TRBV20-1 to TRBJ2-1; TRBD2 aligns across 9 bases. The trim removed 6 bases at V and 12 bases at J, leaving 6 bases unmatched. The CDR3 has 11 residues. Germline lookup yields CDR1 DFQATT and CDR2 SNEGSKA (reference sequence). The CDR3 bases are TGCAGTGCCGCGGGAGGGCCAGGGCAGTTCTTC. It translates to CSAAGGPGQFF.

This chain uses TRBV28 with TRBJ1-6; D gene ambiguous. Looked up from germline, CDR1 is MDHEN and CDR2 is SYDVKM. The CDR3 spans 15 residues. Trimming left V 2 bases short and J 10 bases short, with 15 bases between. CDR3 nucleotide sequence: TGTGCCAGCAGTTTAACGGAGACCGGTGGATCACCCCTCCACTTT. It yields the protein CASSLTETGGSPLHF.

This chain connects TRBV28 to TRBJ1-1, with 7 bases identical to TRBD1. The V gene's germline CDR1 is MDHEN and CDR2 SYDVKM. CDR3 length equals 12 residues. V lost 2 bases and J lost 6; bases outside the gene matches: 0. The CDR3 here is CASSLDRAEAFF. The DNA of the CDR3 is TGTGCCAGCAGTTTAGACAGGGCTGAAGCTTTCTTT. Full variable domain (outside the CDR3, taken from reference TRBV28 and TRBJ1-1): DVKVTQSSRYLVKRTGEKVFLECVQDMDHENMFWYRQDPGLGLRLIYFSYDVKMKEKGDIPEGYSVSREKKERFSLILESASTNQTSMYLCASSLDRAEAFFGQGTRLTVV.

The chain is built from TRBV18 and TRBJ2-5, with D unresolved. Germline V gives CDR1 KGHSH, CDR2 LQKENI. There are 12 residues in the CDR3. The V end was cut by 2 bases, the J end by 4 bases, with 5 bases between. The CDR3 loop reads CASSPAGETQYF. In nucleotides, the CDR3 is TGTGCCAGCTCACCAGCCGGAGAGACCCAGTACTTC.

The chain employs TRBV4-1 and TRBJ2-3; D uncertain. The CDR3 is 16 residues long. Germline assignment: CDR1 MGHRA and CDR2 YSYEKL. Trimming took 1 base from V and 1 from J, leaving 12 bases between them. CDR3 region: CASSQVSTTRTDTQYF. CDR3 DNA: TGCGCCAGCAGCCAAGTTTCAACCACTCGCACAGATACGCAGTATTTT.

This clone was picked up a small number of times. The germline gene is not matched at one end of the junction; a read error may be the cause. J is TRBJ2-7 and V is TRBV27; TRBD1 agrees at 7 bases. The length of the CDR3 is 12 residues. Germline V lookup: CDR1 MNHEY, CDR2 SMNVEV (reference sequence). CDR3 nucleotide sequence: TGTGCCAGCAGTGCCCAACAGGGGAAATATATCTTC. Protein product: CASSAQQGKYIF.

V is TRBV7-9 and J is TRBJ2-3; TRBD2 aligns across 14 bases. V gave up 4 bases and J gave up 6 bases; unmatched junction bases: 6. CDR3 length: 16 amino acids. From germline, CDR1 is SEHNR and CDR2 FQNEAQ (reference sequence). The chain's CDR3 is CASSSSGLAGADTQYF. The CDR3 DNA sequence: TGTGCCAGCAGCTCATCGGGACTAGCGGGAGCGGATACGCAGTATTTT.

This chain uses TRBV7-3 with TRBJ2-1; weak D call: TRBD2 (5 bases). Trimming left V 5 bases short and J 7 bases short, with 18 bases between. The V gene's germline CDR1 is SGHTA and CDR2 FQGTGA. There are 15 residues in the CDR3. CDR3 sequence reads: CASSERGSFGNEQFF. CDR3 nucleotides: TGTGCCAGCAGCGAACGGGGATCTTTTGGGAATGAGCAGTTCTTC.

The chain employs TRBV4-2 and TRBJ1-2; TRBD1 aligns across 10 bases. This CDR3 spans 17 amino acids. After removal of 1 base from V and 4 bases from J, the junction contained 9 bases not matched to a gene. Germline V gene data show CDR1 as LGHNA and CDR2 as YNFKEQ. For the CDR3, the DNA is TGTGCCAGCAGCCAAGGACCGGGACAGGGGATGAGCTATGGCTACACCTTC. Translation gives CASSQGPGQGMSYGYTF.

V usage is TRBV5-6 and J usage is TRBJ2-3; the match to TRBD2 covers 7 bases. The V segment lost 0 bases and the J segment 2 bases; nucleotides outside the gene matches: 6. The CDR3 is made up of 16 amino acids. Germline CDR1 reads SGHDT; CDR2 reads YYEEEE. In DNA form, the CDR3 reads TGTGCCAGCAGCTTGGAGGTAGCGGGTCCCACAGATACGCAGTATTTT. Encoded protein: CASSLEVAGPTDTQYF.

V gene TRBV4-2 combines with J gene TRBJ2-5; 7 bases align to TRBD1. This CDR3 has 15 residues. CDR1 is LGHNA, CDR2 YNFKEQ, per germline. The V and J ends lost 3 bases and 3 bases, in that order; junction bases with no gene match: 7. This CDR3 is CASSQAWDSEETQYF. CDR3 coding DNA: TGTGCCAGCAGCCAGGCTTGGGACAGCGAAGAGACCCAGTACTTC.

The rearrangement uses TRBV12-3 or TRBV12-4 and TRBJ2-5, with D perhaps TRBD1 (5 bases). The CDR3 is made up of 13 amino acids. Deletions cut 6 bases from V and 0 bases from J, with 8 bases between. CDR3 DNA sequence: TGTGCCAGCAGAATGACAGACCAAGAGACCCAGTACTTC. Translated: CASRMTDQETQYF.

This sequence joins TRBV19 and TRBJ2-4; 11 bases map to TRBD2. Trimming at V came to 6 bases and at J to 1 base, leaving 14 bases not matched to a gene. Germline loops: CDR1 LNHDA, CDR2 SQIVND (reference sequence). The CDR3 spans 19 residues. CDR3 amino acids: CASRFSSGRQAVAKNIQYF. CDR3 bases: TGTGCCAGTAGGTTCTCTAGCGGGAGGCAGGCCGTTGCCAAAAACATTCAGTACTTC.

The rearrangement links TRBV10-1 to TRBJ1-2, with 7 bases that match TRBD1. Germline CDR1 reads WNHNN; CDR2 reads SYGVQD (reference sequence). CDR3 length: 15 amino acids. V lost 3 bases, J lost 2 bases, and 6 bases stayed unmatched. This chain's CDR3 is CASSDNRGRNYGYTF. The CDR3 DNA reads as TGCGCCAGCAGTGACAACAGGGGCCGAAACTATGGCTACACCTTC.

CDR3 loop: CASSEALRGGSKYF. Here the CDR3 DNA reads TGTGCCAGCAGTGAAGCGCTTCGGGGTGGAAGCAAGTACTTC. V and J are TRBV6-1 and TRBJ2-7; D possibly corresponds to TRBD2 (5 bases). The CDR3 extends over 14 amino acids. The germline V gene has CDR1 MNHNS and CDR2 SASEGT. Between the trimmed V and J ends, which lost 0 bases and 11 bases, there was a span of 17 bases.

The chain combines TRBV28 with TRBJ2-3, with TRBD1 matching 7 bases. The CDR3 extends over 14 amino acids. The germline V gene encodes CDR1 MDHEN and CDR2 SYDVKM. V lost 6 bases and J lost 5; bases outside the gene matches: 8. The CDR3 DNA is TGTGCCAGCAGCCTAGACAGGGTCCGAGATACGCAGTATTTT. Its protein is CASSLDRVRDTQYF. The whole variable domain, remainder taken from reference TRBV28 and TRBJ2-3, is DVKVTQSSRYLVKRTGEKVFLECVQDMDHENMFWYRQDPGLGLRLIYFSYDVKMKEKGDIPEGYSVSREKKERFSLILESASTNQTSMYLCASSLDRVRDTQYFGPGTRLTVL.

CDR3 loop: CASSWGQTYEQYF. CDR3 coding DNA: TGTGCCAGCAGCTGGGGACAGACCTACGAGCAGTACTTC. V usage is TRBV2 and J usage is TRBJ2-7, with TRBD1 matching over 7 bases. V lost 6 bases to trimming and J lost 2 bases; unmatched junction nucleotides: 4. The CDR3 length is 13 residues. The germline V gene has CDR1 SNHLY and CDR2 FYNNEI.

This clone has more than one count but fewer than ten. The chain recombines TRBV10-3 with TRBJ1-3; 8 bases match TRBD1. V shed 4 bases, J shed 2 bases, and the junction held 7 bases outside the gene matches. CDR1 and CDR2 from the germline V gene are ENHRY and SYGVKD. The CDR3 consists of 16 residues. In nucleotides, the CDR3 is TGTGCCATCAGTGGGACTACAGGGGGAGCTGGAAACACCATATATTTT. This encodes CAISGTTGGAGNTIYF.

The chain couples TRBV6-4 to TRBJ2-1; D unclear. The CDR3 totals 12 residues. The germline gives CDR1 MRHNA, CDR2 SNTAGT. The V end lost 2 bases, the J end lost 7 bases, and 6 bases lay between the germline ends. The CDR3 here is CASSDRENEQFF. The CDR3 coding sequence is TGTGCCAGCAGTGACAGAGAAAATGAGCAGTTCTTC.

This chain connects TRBV4-1 to TRBJ1-4; D gene ambiguous. The V gene's germline CDR1 is MGHRA and CDR2 YSYEKL. Trimming pared 3 bases from V and 8 bases from J, leaving 4 bases between. The CDR3 totals 11 residues. The CDR3 region is CASSQGEKLFF. CDR3 nucleotides: TGCGCCAGCAGCCAGGGCGAAAAACTGTTTTTT.

The chain employs TRBV5-4 and TRBJ2-2, with 10 bases fitting TRBD2. V lost 4 bases, J lost 4 bases, and 4 bases stayed unmatched. Germline-derived CDR1 and CDR2 are SGHNT and YYREEE (reference sequence). The CDR3 has 15 amino acids. The CDR3 DNA sequence: TGTGCCAGCAGCCCGGGACTAGCGAGCACCGGGGAGCTGTTTTTT. Translated: CASSPGLASTGELFF.

The gene calls are TRBV5-1 and TRBJ2-1, with 7 bases fitting TRBD1. From germline, CDR1 is SGHRS and CDR2 YFSETQ. The CDR3 is made up of 14 amino acids. Trimming removed 5 bases from V and 3 bases from J; junction bases left unmatched: 5. In DNA form, the CDR3 reads TGCGCCAGCAGAACGGGGACAGACTACAATGAGCAGTTCTTC. The encoded protein is CASRTGTDYNEQFF.

Note on this clone: A read error may explain this, as a much larger clone is one base away. This specimen includes other DNA sequences encoding the same CDR3. V gene TRBV6-5 combines with J gene TRBJ1-2, with D possibly TRBD1 on 6 matching bases. The V gene's germline CDR1 is MNHEY and CDR2 SVGAGI. Deletions cut 6 bases from V and 2 bases from J, with 10 bases between. This CDR3 spans 13 amino acids. CDR3 coding DNA: TGTGCCAGCAGCCTAACAGGGAACTATGGCTACACCTTC. It specifies CASSLTGNYGYTF.

This clone was recorded at least ten times. This chain connects TRBV6-2 or TRBV6-3 to TRBJ1-5; D is uncertain. Between the trimmed V and J ends, which lost 4 bases and 0 bases, there was a span of 7 bases. CDR1 is MNHEY, CDR2 SVGEGT, per germline. The CDR3 covers 14 residues. The CDR3 loop is CASSSIYSNQPQHF. The DNA of the CDR3 is TGTGCCAGCAGTTCGATCTATAGCAATCAGCCCCAGCATTTT.

The rearrangement joins TRBV7-8 to TRBJ1-6; 7 nucleotides match TRBD1. With V trimmed by 5 bases and J by 7 bases, 8 bases remained unmatched. Germline V CDR1 and CDR2: SGHVS, FQNEAQ. This CDR3 region has 15 residues. CDR3 sequence (DNA): TGTGCCAGCAGCCCAACCAGGGGGTGGAATTCACCCCTCCACTTT. It yields the protein CASSPTRGWNSPLHF.

The chain links TRBV27 to TRBJ1-6; D is perhaps TRBD1 (5 bases). This CDR3 comprises 14 residues. Germline V lookup: CDR1 MNHEY, CDR2 SMNVEV (reference sequence). Trimming removed 7 bases from V and 7 bases from J, with 14 bases in between. As DNA, the CDR3 is TGTGCCAGCACCAAAAGACAGTCAAATTCACCCCTCCACTTT. Residues: CASTKRQSNSPLHF.

This clone was counted a single time. This chain uses TRBV5-5 with TRBJ1-1; 9 nucleotides agree with TRBD1. CDR1 is SGHKS and CDR2 is YYEKEE in the germline V gene (reference sequence). V trimming: 0 bases; J trimming: 5 bases; junction bases outside the gene matches: 5. The CDR3 extends over 15 amino acids. The CDR3 nucleotides read TGTGCCAGCAGCTTGGCAAACAGGGGGCGGACTGAAGCTTTCTTT. This translates into CASSLANRGRTEAFF.

The chain combines TRBV14 with TRBJ2-7; 9 nucleotides align to TRBD1. Germline CDR1 and CDR2: SGHDN and FVKESK. With V trimmed by 4 bases and J by 5 bases, 6 bases remained unmatched. This CDR3 spans 14 amino acids. In DNA, the CDR3 is TGTGCCAGCAGCCGACAGGGACAGGGCAACGAGCAGTACTTC. Its protein product is CASSRQGQGNEQYF.

The J gene is TRBJ2-5, the V gene TRBV5-5, with TRBD1 matching 8 bases. Losses at the gene ends were 0 bases for V and 5 bases for J; bases not matched to a gene: 6. The CDR3 length is 15 residues. Germline V lookup: CDR1 SGHKS, CDR2 YYEKEE (reference sequence). The CDR3 loop is CASSLGAGGTETQYF. The CDR3 coding sequence is TGTGCCAGCAGCTTGGGAGCAGGGGGCACGGAGACCCAGTACTTC.

This sequence joins TRBV29-1 and TRBJ2-7, with TRBD2 matching 7 bases. Germline V gene data show CDR1 as SQVTM and CDR2 as ANQGSEA. With V trimmed by 3 bases and J by 2 bases, 4 bases remained unmatched. The CDR3 is 13 residues long. CDR3 protein: CSVEASGTYEQYF. CDR3 DNA sequence: TGCAGCGTTGAGGCTAGCGGAACCTACGAGCAGTACTTC.